The T cell receptor (beta chain) under discussion was sequenced for a study of CD4 T cell repertoires in COVID-19. General study points: SARS-CoV and/or HKU1 spike cultures shared between roughly 7 and 28% of SARS-CoV-2 clonotypes. Suggested intraclonal diversification: top SARS-CoV-2-reactive clonotypes appeared in two or three memory subsets.

As to this clone: Its cognate antigen is unknown.

No culture step preceded sequencing of the ex vivo isolated memory T cells. The CDR3 covers 14 residues. Germline-derived CDR1 and CDR2 are SGHDN and FVKESK. V dropped 3 bases and J dropped 5 bases, with 11 bases sitting between them. Assay used: immunoSEQ multiplex PCR; TCRdb lists only in-frame clones, some missing. The sample gives approximately 79,000 clones, roughly 85% of which show up once; roughly 0.58% is in the top ten. This TCR derives from a human donor who had COVID-19. This rearrangement joins TRBV14 to TRBJ2-1, with a tentative D call TRBD2 (6 bases). The source material was CD4+ T cells from peripheral blood, sampled after recovery from COVID-19. CDR3 sequence reads: CASSQQGLNNEQFF. For the CDR3, the DNA is TGTGCCAGCAGCCAGCAGGGACTTAACAATGAGCAGTTCTTC.